This is a list of T cell receptor beta chains from one sample in a study of blood T cells in healthy people across ages. TCRdb independently ran MiXCR on the 5' RACE reads; one entry per CDR3 protein. Here the sample spans 1.5 million to 2 million distinct CDR3 sequences, 49% being singletons. Material: blood. The receptors come from a woman aged 40 to 50 in good health. The CDR3 runs from the conserved cysteine through the conserved F or W. A D gene is named only where the DNA matches it firmly. Clone size, where shown, is once, few, many, or a class for clones that have expanded.

TRBD2 TRBJ2-3 few TRBV7-2 CASSRGLAGGADTQYF TGTGCCAGCAGCCGTGGACTAGCGGGGGGTGCAGATACGCAGTATTTT
NA TRBJ2-3 few TRBV4-2 CASSQERGRDTQYF TGTGCCAGCAGCCAAGAGCGAGGCCGAGATACGCAGTATTTT
NA TRBJ1-2 NA TRBV20-1 CSTRVRGRSNYGYTF TGCAGTACTAGAGTCAGGGGACGATCTAACTATGGCTACACCTTC
TRBD1 TRBJ2-5 few TRBV20-1 CSAKGQGFETQYF TGCAGTGCCAAGGGACAGGGGTTCGAGACCCAGTACTTC
TRBD1 TRBJ2-3 few TRBV5-6 CASSPTTGTDTDTQYF TGTGCCAGCAGCCCAACCACCGGGACAGACACAGATACGCAGTATTTT
NA TRBJ1-6 once TRBV7-2 CASSLKGRYGSPLHF TGTGCCAGCAGCTTAAAGGGCCGCTATGGTTCACCCCTCCACTTT
NA TRBJ1-2 NA TRBV6-5 CASSYSMTHGYTF TGTGCCAGCAGTTACTCTATGACGCATGGCTACACCTTC
NA TRBJ1-5 NA TRBV6-5 CASSSLRAYGQPQHF TGTGCCAGCAGTTCCCTCCGGGCCTACGGGCAGCCCCAGCATTTT
NA TRBJ2-3 few TRBV5-1 CASREAPHGTDTQYF TGCGCCAGCAGGGAGGCCCCCCATGGCACAGATACGCAGTATTTT
NA TRBJ2-3 NA TRBV28 CASSASGPLADTQYF TGTGCCAGCAGCGCCTCGGGCCCCCTCGCAGATACGCAGTATTTT
NA TRBJ2-5 NA TRBV5-5 CASSPGHNQETQYF TGTGCCAGCAGCCCGGGACACAACCAAGAGACCCAGTACTTC
TRBD2 TRBJ2-1 few TRBV4-3 CASSQDSSGVDEQFF TGCGCCAGCAGCCAAGATTCTAGCGGGGTGGATGAGCAGTTCTTC
NA TRBJ1-6 NA TRBV6-2/TRBV6-3 CASTEMNSPLHF TGTGCCAGCACCGAAATGAATTCACCCCTCCACTTT
NA TRBJ2-5 once TRBV20-1 CSARDIGVVETQYF TGCAGTGCTAGAGATATCGGGGTGGTAGAGACCCAGTACTTC
TRBD2 TRBJ2-3 NA TRBV7-2 CASSSPGLAHTQYF TGTGCCAGCAGCTCCCCGGGACTAGCTCATACGCAGTATTTT
NA TRBJ2-5 NA TRBV12-5 CASGFGALGGETQYF TGTGCTAGTGGTTTTGGGGCATTAGGGGGAGAGACCCAGTACTTC
NA TRBJ2-3 many TRBV5-1 CASSLAAGSDTQYF TGCGCCAGCAGCTTGGCGGCAGGCTCGGATACGCAGTATTTT
NA TRBJ1-2 few TRBV28 CASRKQGYGYTF TGTGCCAGCAGAAAACAGGGCTATGGCTACACCTTC
NA TRBJ2-5 NA TRBV13 CASILGGSETQYF TGTGCCAGCATCCTAGGCGGATCTGAGACCCAGTACTTC
NA TRBJ1-6 NA TRBV6-1 CASSGGGGSPLHF TGTGCCAGCAGTGGGGGCGGGGGTTCACCCCTCCACTTT
TRBD1 TRBJ1-4 NA TRBV9 CASSVAGQVGEKLFF TGTGCCAGCAGCGTAGCCGGACAGGTTGGTGAAAAACTGTTTTTT
NA TRBJ1-2 NA TRBV3-1 CASSQDTFYGYTF TGTGCCAGCAGCCAAGACACTTTTTATGGCTACACCTTC
TRBD1 TRBJ2-5 NA TRBV2 CASSRDRGYQETQYF TGTGCCAGCAGTCGGGACAGGGGATACCAAGAGACCCAGTACTTC
NA TRBJ2-1 few TRBV29-1 CSVGPYEQFF TGCAGCGTTGGTCCCTATGAGCAGTTCTTC
TRBD2 TRBJ2-3 NA TRBV4-2 CASSQRTSGGTADTQYF TGTGCCAGCAGCCAGCGGACTAGCGGGGGGACGGCAGATACGCAGTATTTT
NA TRBJ2-5 NA TRBV28 CASSSRWGETQYF TGTGCCAGCAGTTCTCGATGGGGAGAGACCCAGTACTTC
NA TRBJ2-4 NA TRBV5-1 CASSDGGWVKNIQYF TGCGCCAGCAGCGATGGAGGCTGGGTCAAAAACATTCAGTACTTC
TRBD1 TRBJ2-5 few TRBV5-1 CASSSKTGGAGRETQYF TGCGCCAGCAGTTCTAAAACAGGGGGCGCAGGTCGAGAGACCCAGTACTTC
TRBD1 TRBJ2-1 NA TRBV4-1 CASSQDQGAWETQFF TGCGCCAGCAGCCAGGATCAGGGGGCATGGGAGACCCAGTTCTTC
TRBD1 TRBJ2-7 NA TRBV7-8 CASSWDRGSYEQYF TGTGCCAGCAGTTGGGACAGGGGGTCCTACGAGCAGTACTTC
NA TRBJ2-1 few TRBV20-1 CSPGLSYNEQFF TGCAGCCCCGGACTGTCTTACAATGAGCAGTTCTTC